This record concerns one TCR beta chain sequence. The V segment lost 2 bases and the J segment 3 bases; nucleotides outside the gene matches: 5. Germline-derived CDR1 and CDR2 are MNHNY and SVGAGI (reference sequence). This CDR3 has 15 amino acids. This entry belongs to a study of blood T cell repertoires in COVID-19. Clones were sequenced by immunoSEQ multiplex PCR, and TCRdb holds only the in-frame ones, with some missing. The repertoire consists of 30,000 to 40,000 clones, with around four fifths occurring once and the leading ten covering 4% to 6%. The specimen sequenced was peripheral blood. The chain joins TRBV6-6 to TRBJ1-2; 8 nucleotides align to TRBD1. The clonotype was recovered from a man over 45 with active COVID-19. Written as DNA, the CDR3 is TGTGCCAGCAGTTACGCCTACAGGGGGGACTATGGCTACACCTTC. Amino acids: CASSYAYRGDYGYTF.